This T cell receptor beta chain emerged from a study of blood T cell repertoires in COVID-19. Looking at the study overall: Sites across the United States, Italy and Spain contributed samples from acute and convalescent COVID-19. T cells, B-cell-depleted T cells, or PBMCs supplied cDNA or gDNA.

As originally analysed: For nucleated cells, counts were estimated from reference gene primer amplification. Repertoires were generated with immunoSEQ multiplex PCR, while TCRdb's copy carries only in-frame clones and drops some. V, J and clone size reflect that table, while D and trimming were determined from the DNA. The sample has approximately 97,000 clones; about nine tenths are singletons. V was clipped by 9 bases and J by 5 bases, with 16 bases between them. CDR1 is SNHLY and CDR2 is FYNNEI in the germline V gene. The CDR3 spans 13 residues. The rearrangement uses TRBV2 and TRBJ1-2, with D possibly matching TRBD1 (5 bases). The material sequenced was peripheral blood. The sequence derives from a man between 60 and 70 years old with acute or convalescent COVID-19. CDR3 coding DNA: TGTGCCAGTACCGGGACTGCGCAATATGGCTACACCTTC. It specifies CASTGTAQYGYTF.